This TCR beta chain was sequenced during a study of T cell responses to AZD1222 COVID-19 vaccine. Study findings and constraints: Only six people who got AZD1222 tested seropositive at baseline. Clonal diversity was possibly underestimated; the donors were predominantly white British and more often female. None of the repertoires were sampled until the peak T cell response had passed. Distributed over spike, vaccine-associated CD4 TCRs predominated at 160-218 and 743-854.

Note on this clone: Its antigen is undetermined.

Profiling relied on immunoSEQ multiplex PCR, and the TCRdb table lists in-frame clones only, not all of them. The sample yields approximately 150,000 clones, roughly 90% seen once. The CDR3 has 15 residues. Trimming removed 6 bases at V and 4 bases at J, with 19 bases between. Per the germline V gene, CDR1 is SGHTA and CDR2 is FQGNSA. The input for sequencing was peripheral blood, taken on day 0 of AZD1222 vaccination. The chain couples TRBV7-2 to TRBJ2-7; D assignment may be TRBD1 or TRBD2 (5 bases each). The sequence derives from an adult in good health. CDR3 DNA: TGTGCCAGCAGTCAACGTCGGGGACCCTCTTACGAGCAGTACTTC. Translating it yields CASSQRRGPSYEQYF.